This record covers a single T cell receptor beta chain. Its cognate antigen has yet to be identified. Per-nucleotide qualities are absent, and no much larger clonotype sits a single base away. The method behind the library was PCR. TCR sequencing of DNA from cultured CD4+ T cells used the Oncomine TCR Beta short-read assay at the Johns Hopkins FTIC core. The QIAamp micro DNA kit was used to extract genomic DNA from the cultured CD4+ T cells. Oncomine TCR Beta libraries from cultured CD4+ T cells were pooled with unique dual indexes and sequenced on an Illumina iSeq 100. Concerning the study's data processing: Non-productive sequences were removed, and CDR3s not starting with C, not ending with F or W, or shorter than 7 amino acids were discarded. The MANAFEST web application identified antigen-specific clonotypes by comparing peptide-stimulated wells against reference wells and other culture wells. An FDR below 0.05, an odds ratio above 5, and a productive frequency above 0.1% in at least two of three replicate wells were required for clones to be considered positive. Cross-reactive clonotypes were defined as significantly expanded in both SARS-CoV-2 spike wells and at least one common cold coronavirus spike condition. Levenshtein distances (stringdist) and unrooted phylogenetic trees (ape) in R version 3.6.1 were used to assess CDR3 homology. TCRdb's own reprocessing of the public reads used fastp at Q25 and MiXCR and kept productive beta chains. Every CDR3 protein is listed once, alongside the most common genes and DNA of its rows. V and J calls and clone size were set by TCRdb, not the authors. The sample contains thousands of distinct CDR3 sequences, 61% of them found a single time. The ten largest clones capture 30% to 40% of the sample.

The treatment or condition label, read with the paper, signifies: roughly 10-day PBMC culture with coronavirus spike peptide pools or control peptides (ViraFEST assay). The ViraFEST assay, used in the study, expanded antigen-specific T cells with peptide pools and then identified the expanded clonotypes through TCR sequencing. The positive SARS-CoV-2 PCR tests of the convalescent patients were dated from March to December 2020, before the Alpha, Beta and Delta variants emerged in the United States. PBMCs were cultured at two million per well in IMDM supplemented with around 5% human AB serum and about 10 IU/ml IL-2, with about 10 ug/ml peptide pools added. On days 3 and 7, half of the culture medium was replaced with fresh IL-2-containing medium. Once the cells had been in culture for about 10 days, the EasySep CD4+ T cell isolation kit was used to isolate CD4+ T cells by negative selection. Ficoll-Paque Plus gradient centrifugation was used to isolate PBMCs from whole blood, and the isolated PBMCs were then either used fresh or cryopreserved at -140C. Triplicate wells were generally used for each culture condition.

As encoded in the germline V gene, CDR1 is MNHNS while CDR2 is SASEGT. Relative to germline, V is missing 5 bases and J is missing 7 bases, with 13 bases of the junction outside any gene match. Counted from cysteine to phenylalanine, this CDR3 has 16 amino acids. The only DNA kept is the CDR3, 48 bases in frame from the first base. This sample is drawn from a study of vaccination and CD4 T cells after COVID-19 (dated by TCRdb to 2022 to 2024). Broadly, across the study: Every convalescent patient had a positive nasal swab PCR test for SARS-CoV-2, with mild disease in 8 to 10 patients and severe disease in one. The convalescent cohort comprised six males and four females, including two Hispanic individuals, seven Caucasians, two Asians and one multiracial person. Each participant got two doses of either the Pfizer-BioNTech BNT162b2 vaccine (n=8) or the Moderna mRNA-1273 vaccine (n=2). Post-COVID blood samples were collected from convalescent patients a median of approximately 93 days after diagnosis, with a range of roughly 35 to 180 days. Post-vaccine blood samples were collected a median of about 72 days after the second vaccine dose, ranging from roughly 12 to 241 days. Overlapping spike peptide pools from SARS-CoV-2 and from the common cold coronaviruses HCoV-NL63, HCoV-OC43 and HCoV-229E were used as culture stimuli. Control cultures received a CEFX viral epitope pool as the positive control, an HIV-1 Nef peptide pool as the negative control, or no peptide. In 10 COVID-19 convalescent patients and a handful of infection-naive healthy vaccine recipients, the spike-specific CD4+ TCR repertoire before mRNA vaccination was compared with the repertoire after mRNA vaccination.

Overall study results and their limits: In convalescent patients, a median approximately 86% of post-vaccine SARS-CoV-2-reactive clones were detected only after vaccination, and vaccine-specific priming was suggested by this finding. Only a relatively small number of convalescent patients were included in the study, and early timepoints following natural infection were not analyzed. The median number of SARS-CoV-2-reactive clonotypes rose from fewer than 25 after infection to 38 after vaccination, but the change was not significant. Of the vaccine-specific clones found in convalescent patients, nearly all (304 of 307) were mono-reactive for SARS-CoV-2 spike instead of being cross-reactive with common cold coronaviruses.

Input material: CD4+ T cells from blood, cultured in vitro. The sequence was collected from a human donor who had recovered from COVID-19. The rearranged chain carries TRBV6-1 and TRBJ2-1, with 8 central nucleotides matching TRBD2. The DNA sequence is given as TGTGCCAGCAGTAAGGCCGGGACTAGTAGCACGAATGAGCAGTTCTTC. This translates into CASSKAGTSSTNEQFF.